The present T cell receptor beta chain was sequenced within a study of blood T cells in healthy people across ages. Investigators took about 9.4 milliliters of peripheral blood from every donor. With regard to this clonotype: No antigen is known for it.

Through a sample-barcoded 5' primer and a J-beta primer mix, a second PCR was run for roughly 7 to 12 cycles. TCRdb ran MiXCR on the 5' RACE reads and lists one entry per CDR3 protein. The sample shows roughly 570,000 distinct CDR3 sequences, 27% of them seen only once. Study findings and constraints: Across the age range, TCR beta diversity per million T cells fell in a roughly linear way. Long-lived donors carried more naive CD4+ cells and greater diversity than aged donors.

Sequences were obtained from blood. This receptor was identified in a woman aged 70-85 years in good health.

CDR3 amino acids: CASSLTQVWSYNEQFF. The CDR3 coding sequence is TGCGCCAGCAGCTTAACCCAGGTATGGTCCTACAATGAGCAGTTCTTC. J is TRBJ2-1 and V is TRBV5-1; D is unresolved. This CDR3 has 16 residues. Germline loops: CDR1 SGHRS, CDR2 YFSETQ. The V and J ends lost 2 bases and 1 base respectively, with 13 bases between them.